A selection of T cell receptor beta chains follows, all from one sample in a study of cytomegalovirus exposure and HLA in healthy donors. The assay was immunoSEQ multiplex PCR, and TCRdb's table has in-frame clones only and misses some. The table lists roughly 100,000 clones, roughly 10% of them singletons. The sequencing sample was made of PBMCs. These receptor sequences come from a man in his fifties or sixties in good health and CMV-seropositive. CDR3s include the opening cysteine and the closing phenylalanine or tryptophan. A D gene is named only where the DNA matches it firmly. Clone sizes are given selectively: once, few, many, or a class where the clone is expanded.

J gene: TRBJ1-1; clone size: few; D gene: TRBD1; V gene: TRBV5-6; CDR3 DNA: TGTGCCAGCAGCTTTCGTGGAGGGGGCCAGCGGAACACTGAAGCTTTCTTT; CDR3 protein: CASSFRGGGQRNTEAFF
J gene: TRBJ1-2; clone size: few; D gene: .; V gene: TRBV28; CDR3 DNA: TGTGCCAGCAGTCCCGTGGTCGACAGAGGACGCGGCTACACCTTC; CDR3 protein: CASSPVVDRGRGYTF
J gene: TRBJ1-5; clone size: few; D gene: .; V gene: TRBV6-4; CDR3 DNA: TGTGCCAGCAGTGAGGCCCTCAATCAGCCCCAGCATTTT; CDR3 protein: CASSEALNQPQHF
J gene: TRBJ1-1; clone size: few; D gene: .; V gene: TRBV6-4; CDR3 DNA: TGTGCCAGCAGTCGGGGACAGAACACTGAAGCTTTCTTT; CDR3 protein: CASSRGQNTEAFF
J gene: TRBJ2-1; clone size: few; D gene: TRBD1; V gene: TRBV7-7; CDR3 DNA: TGTGCTAGCAGCCCGGGGACAGACTACAATGAGCAGTTCTTC; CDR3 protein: CASSPGTDYNEQFF
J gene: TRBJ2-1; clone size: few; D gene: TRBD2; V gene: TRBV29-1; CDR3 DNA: TGCAGCGCGGACCGGACTAGCGACTACAATGAGCAGTTCTTC; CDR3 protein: CSADRTSDYNEQFF
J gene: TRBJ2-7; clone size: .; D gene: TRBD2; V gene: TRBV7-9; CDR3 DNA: TGTGCCAGCAGCGCCCTAGCGGGAGGAGCCTACGAGCAGTACTTC; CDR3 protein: CASSALAGGAYEQYF
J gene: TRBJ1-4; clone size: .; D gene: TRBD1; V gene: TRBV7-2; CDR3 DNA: TGTGCCAGCAGCCCGACAGGGCACCGAAATAATGAAAAACTGTTTTTT; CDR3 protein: CASSPTGHRNNEKLFF
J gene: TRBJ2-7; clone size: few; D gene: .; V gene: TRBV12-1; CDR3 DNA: TGTGCCAGCAGCCCGAGGGTAATTGGCGAGCAGTACTTC; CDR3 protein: CASSPRVIGEQYF
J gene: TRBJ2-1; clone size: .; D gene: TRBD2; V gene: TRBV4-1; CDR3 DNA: TGCGCCAGCAGTCAGGGACGGGAGGGCCCTCGTAATGAGCAGTTCTTC; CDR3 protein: CASSQGREGPRNEQFF
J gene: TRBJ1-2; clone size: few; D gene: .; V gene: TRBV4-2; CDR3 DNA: TGTGCCAGCAGCCAAGCAGGGGATTATGGCTACACCTTC; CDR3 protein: CASSQAGDYGYTF
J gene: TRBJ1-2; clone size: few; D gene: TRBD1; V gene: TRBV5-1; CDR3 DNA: TGCGCCAGCAGCTTGGACAGGGGGCACGGCTACACCTTC; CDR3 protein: CASSLDRGHGYTF
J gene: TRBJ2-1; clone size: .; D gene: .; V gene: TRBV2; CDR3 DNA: TGTGCCAGCAGTGTCAATCCTAGCCCCTACAATGAGCAGTTCTTC; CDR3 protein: CASSVNPSPYNEQFF
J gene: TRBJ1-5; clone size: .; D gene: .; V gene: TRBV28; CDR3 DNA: TGTGTCAGCAGTCCCCGCGGCCCGATGAATCAGCCCCAGCATTTT; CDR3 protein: CVSSPRGPMNQPQHF
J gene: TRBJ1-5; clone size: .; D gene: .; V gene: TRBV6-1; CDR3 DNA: TGTGCCAGCAGTGACGAGGAAGGCCCATATAGCAATCAGCCCCAGCATTTT; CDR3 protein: CASSDEEGPYSNQPQHF
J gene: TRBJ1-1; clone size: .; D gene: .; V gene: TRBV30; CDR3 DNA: TGTGCCTGGAGCACGACAGGAGTGAACACTGAAGCTTTCTTT; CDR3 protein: CAWSTTGVNTEAFF
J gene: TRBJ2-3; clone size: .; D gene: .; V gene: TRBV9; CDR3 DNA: TGTGCCAGCAGCGCGGACTACCTCACAGATACGCAGTATTTT; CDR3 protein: CASSADYLTDTQYF
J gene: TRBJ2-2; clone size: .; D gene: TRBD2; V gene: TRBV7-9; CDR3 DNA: TGTGCCAGCAATGCGGGAGTGGTGACCGGGGAGCTGTTTTTT; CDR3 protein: CASNAGVVTGELFF
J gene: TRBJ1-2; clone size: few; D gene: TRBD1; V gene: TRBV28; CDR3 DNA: TGTGCCAGCTTGGGACAGCTGTTCTATGGCTACACCTTC; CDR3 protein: CASLGQLFYGYTF
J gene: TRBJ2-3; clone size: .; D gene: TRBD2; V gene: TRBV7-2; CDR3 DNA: TGTGCCAGCAGCCCTAGCGGGATGACAGATACGCAGTATTTT; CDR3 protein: CASSPSGMTDTQYF
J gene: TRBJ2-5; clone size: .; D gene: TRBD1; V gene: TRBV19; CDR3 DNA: TGTGCCAGTAGTTTGGGACAGGGTCCGCAAGAGACCCAGTACTTC; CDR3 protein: CASSLGQGPQETQYF
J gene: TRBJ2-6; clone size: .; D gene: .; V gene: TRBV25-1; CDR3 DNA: TGTGCCAGCACTAATCCAGGGGCCCCATCTGGGGCCAACGTCCTGACTTTC; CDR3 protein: CASTNPGAPSGANVLTF
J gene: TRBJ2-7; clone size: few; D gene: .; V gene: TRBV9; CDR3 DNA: TGTGCCAGCAGCGCCGGCGAAGGAGACGAGCAGTACTTC; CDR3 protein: CASSAGEGDEQYF
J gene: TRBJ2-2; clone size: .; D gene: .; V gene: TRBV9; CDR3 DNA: TGTGCCAGCAGGGAACTACCAAACACCGGGGAGCTGTTTTTT; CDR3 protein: CASRELPNTGELFF
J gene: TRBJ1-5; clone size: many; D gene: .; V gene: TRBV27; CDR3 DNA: TGTGCCAGCAGTTTCAGGGTTAGCAATCAGCCCCAGCATTTT; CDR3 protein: CASSFRVSNQPQHF
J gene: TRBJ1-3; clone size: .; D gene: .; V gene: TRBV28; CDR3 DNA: TGTGCCAGCAGTTCCTTTGGGGCGTCCGGTCACTCTGGAAACACCATATATTTT; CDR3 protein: CASSSFGASGHSGNTIYF
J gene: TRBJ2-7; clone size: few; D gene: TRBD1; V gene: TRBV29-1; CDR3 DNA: TGCAGCGTGACCCAGGGGGAAAGGGCCTACGAGCAGTACTTC; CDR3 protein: CSVTQGERAYEQYF
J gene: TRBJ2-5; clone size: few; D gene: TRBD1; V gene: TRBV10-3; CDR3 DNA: TGTGCCATCAGACAGGGGGACCAAGAGACCCAGTACTTC; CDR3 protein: CAIRQGDQETQYF
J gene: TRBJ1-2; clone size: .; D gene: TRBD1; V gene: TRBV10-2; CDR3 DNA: TGCGCCAGCAGGGGACAGGGGGCGGGTGGCTACACCTTC; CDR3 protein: CASRGQGAGGYTF
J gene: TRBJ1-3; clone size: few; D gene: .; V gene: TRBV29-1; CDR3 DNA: TGCAGCGCAGCAGGTCACTCTGGAAACACCATATATTTT; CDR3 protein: CSAAGHSGNTIYF
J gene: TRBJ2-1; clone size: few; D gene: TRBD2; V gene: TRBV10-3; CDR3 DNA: TGTGCCTCCCGTGGCGGGAGGGATTACAATGAGCAGTTCTTC; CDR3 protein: CASRGGRDYNEQFF
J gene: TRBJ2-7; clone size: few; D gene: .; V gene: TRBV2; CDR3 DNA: TGTGCCAGCAGTGTTAACCAGGGCTACGAGCAGTACTTC; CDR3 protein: CASSVNQGYEQYF
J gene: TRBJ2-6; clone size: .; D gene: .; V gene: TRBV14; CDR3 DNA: TGTGCCAGCAGCCCGAACTCGGACACCCCGGAACAGACTTTC; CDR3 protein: CASSPNSDTPEQTF
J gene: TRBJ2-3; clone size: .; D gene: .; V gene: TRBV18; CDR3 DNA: TGTGCCAGCTCACCCCCGGGTGCAGATACGCAGTATTTT; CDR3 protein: CASSPPGADTQYF
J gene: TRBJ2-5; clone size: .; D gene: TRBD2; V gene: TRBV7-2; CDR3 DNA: TGTGCCAGCACCCTCAGCGGGAACCCAGAGACCCAGTACTTC; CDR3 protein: CASTLSGNPETQYF
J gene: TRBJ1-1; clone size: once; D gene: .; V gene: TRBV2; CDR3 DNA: TGTGCCAGCAGGGATCAGGGGTACACTGAAGCTTTCTTT; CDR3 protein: CASRDQGYTEAFF
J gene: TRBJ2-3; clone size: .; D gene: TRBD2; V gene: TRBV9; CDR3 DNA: TGTGCCAGCAGCGCGGGTAGCGGGAACGCAGATACGCAGTATTTT; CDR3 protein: CASSAGSGNADTQYF
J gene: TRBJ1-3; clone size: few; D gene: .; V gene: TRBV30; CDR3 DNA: TGTGCCTGGAGTGGGGCGAACACCATATATTTT; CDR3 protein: CAWSGANTIYF
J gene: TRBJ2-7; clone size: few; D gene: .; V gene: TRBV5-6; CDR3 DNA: TGTGCCAGCAGCTCGACAGGCCACGAGCAGTACTTC; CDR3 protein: CASSSTGHEQYF
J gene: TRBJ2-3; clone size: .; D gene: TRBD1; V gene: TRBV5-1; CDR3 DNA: TGCGCCAGCAGCGCCCGGGACAGGGTCTTAGATACGCAGTATTTT; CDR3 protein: CASSARDRVLDTQYF
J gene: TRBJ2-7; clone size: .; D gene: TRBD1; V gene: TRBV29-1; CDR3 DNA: TGCAGCGTTGAGGGACAGGGGGCAAACGAGCAGTACTTC; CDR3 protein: CSVEGQGANEQYF
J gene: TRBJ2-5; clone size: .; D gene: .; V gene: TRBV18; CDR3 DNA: TGTGCCAGCTCACCGGGACTGGGAGTGGAGACCCAGTACTTC; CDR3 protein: CASSPGLGVETQYF
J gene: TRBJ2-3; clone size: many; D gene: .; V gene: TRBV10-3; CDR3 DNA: TGTGCCATCAGTGACCCGATCGTGGGGGCGGGGGGCACAGATACGCAGTATTTT; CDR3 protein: CAISDPIVGAGGTDTQYF
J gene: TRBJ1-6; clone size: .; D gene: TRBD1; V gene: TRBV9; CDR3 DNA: TGTGCCAGCAGCGTAGACCGACAGGGGTATTGGAATTCACCCCTCCACTTT; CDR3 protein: CASSVDRQGYWNSPLHF
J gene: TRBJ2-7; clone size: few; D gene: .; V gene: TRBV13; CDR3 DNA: TGTGCCAGCAGCCCCAGCGAGAGCTCCTACGAGCAGTACTTC; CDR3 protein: CASSPSESSYEQYF
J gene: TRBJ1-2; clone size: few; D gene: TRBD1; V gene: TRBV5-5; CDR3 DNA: TGTGCCAGCAGCTTGGTTGGGGACAGGGGCTCTGGCTACACCTTC; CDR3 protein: CASSLVGDRGSGYTF
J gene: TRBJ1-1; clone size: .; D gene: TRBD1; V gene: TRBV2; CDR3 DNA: TGTGCCAGCACCCCCCGCAGTCGACAGGGGTCTGAAGCTTTCTTT; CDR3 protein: CASTPRSRQGSEAFF
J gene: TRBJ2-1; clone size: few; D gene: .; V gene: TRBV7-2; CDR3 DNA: TGTGCCAGCAGCTCCCAGGACAGAACCGAACAGTTCTTC; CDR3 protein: CASSSQDRTEQFF
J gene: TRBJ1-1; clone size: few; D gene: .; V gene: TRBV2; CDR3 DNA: TGTGCCAGCAAAAACCGGGGCACTGAAGCTTTCTTT; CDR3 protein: CASKNRGTEAFF
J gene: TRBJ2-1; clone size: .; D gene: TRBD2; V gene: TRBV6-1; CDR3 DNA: TGTGCCAGCGGTAGCGGGAGGGCCAATGAGCAGTTCTTC; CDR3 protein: CASGSGRANEQFF
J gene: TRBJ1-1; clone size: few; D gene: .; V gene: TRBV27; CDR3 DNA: TGTGCCAGCAGCTCCAGGGGCACTGAAGCTTTCTTT; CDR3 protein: CASSSRGTEAFF